This T cell receptor (beta chain) was captured by sequencing in a study of Graves' ophthalmopathy and Graves' hyperthyroidism. Ophthalmopathy donors' eye disease showed moderate-to-severe activity, CAS of at least 3, NOSPECS of at least 4 and duration under 3 months. Physicians reached a diagnosis by relying on clinical symptoms, serum thyroxine, TRAb, thyroid ultrasound and orbital computed tomography. Someone took the PBMCs out of approximately 10 ml of fresh peripheral blood. Study outcomes and limitations: In predicting ophthalmopathy progression, the model reached 65% to 71% sensitivity and 72.22% specificity.

Points on this clonotype: The antigen is unknown.

RNA transcripts yielded amplified TCR beta CDR3 regions. RT-PCR in the first round used HTBI primers; a second-round multiplex PCR followed. TCRdb re-analysed the multiplex PCR reads in MiXCR, keeping a single row per CDR3 protein. The table shows around 170,000 distinct CDR3 sequences, with over 35% occurring only once. The origin of this receptor is a woman in her thirties or forties with Graves' ophthalmopathy. Sequencing was done on a sample of peripheral blood.

CDR3 sequence (DNA): TGTGCCAGCAGCGGACAGGGTACCGGGACCGGACAACACACCGGGGAGCTGTTTTTT. This gives the protein CASSGQGTGTGQHTGELFF. This rearrangement joins TRBV9 to TRBJ2-2, with TRBD1 matching over 7 bases. From germline, CDR1 is SGDLS and CDR2 YYNGEE. Trimming cost V 3 bases and J 3 bases; bases outside gene matches: 17. This CDR3 spans 19 amino acids. Combining the CDR3 with reference TRBV9 and TRBJ2-2 gives the whole variable domain DSGVTQTPKHLITATGQRVTLRCSPRSGDLSVYWYQQSLDQGLQFLIQYYNGEERAKGNILERFSAQQFPDLHSELNLSSLELGDSALYFCASSGQGTGTGQHTGELFFGEGSRLTVL.